The 30 T cell receptor beta chains given below trace back to one sample, sequenced in a study of beta chain features in type 1 diabetes. Every bit of the isolated RNA underwent reverse transcription, so sequencing read expressed TCRB transcripts. Generated by immunoSEQ multiplex PCR, the TCRdb table keeps only in-frame clones and is missing some. The data show around 350,000 clones, with 10% to 15% seen just once and approximately 0.015% held by the top ten. Sequencing was done on a sample of naive CD4+ T cells from blood. These receptors all come from a man aged 18 to 35 in good health.

In its sample, this clone was seen a few times. The chain employs TRBV4-1 and TRBJ2-7; tentative D call: TRBD1 (5 bases). Between the trimmed V and J ends, which lost 0 bases and 6 bases, there was a span of 15 bases. This CDR3 has 15 residues. Germline values: CDR1 MGHRA, CDR2 YSYEKL. The CDR3 is CASSQDLWGSPEQYF. CDR3 nucleotides: TGCGCCAGCAGCCAAGATCTTTGGGGCTCCCCCGAGCAGTACTTC.

The V and J genes are TRBV30 and TRBJ1-5; D is ambiguous. V lost 4 bases to trimming and J lost 4 bases, with 11 bases between them. Germline assignment: CDR1 GTSNPN and CDR2 SVGIG (reference sequence). The CDR3 is made up of 13 amino acids. DNA of the CDR3: TGTGCCTGGAATAGTGGAGGTAATCAGCCCCAGCATTTT. It is translated as CAWNSGGNQPQHF.

This clone has just a few counts. The rearrangement links TRBV9 to TRBJ2-6, with D possibly being TRBD1 (5 bases). The CDR3 runs to 16 residues. Germline CDR1 is SGDLS and CDR2 is YYNGEE. Trimming removed 0 bases from V and 0 bases from J, with 7 bases in between. This CDR3 is CASSVAGNSGANVLTF. CDR3 nucleotides: TGTGCCAGCAGCGTAGCAGGGAACTCTGGGGCCAACGTCCTGACTTTC.

Written as DNA, the CDR3 is TGTGCCAGCAGCCACTCTAGCGGGAGAATCTCAGATACGCAGTATTTT. As protein: CASSHSSGRISDTQYF. V is TRBV4-2 and J is TRBJ2-3; 10 positions match TRBD2. V lost 3 bases to trimming and J lost 4 bases; unmatched junction nucleotides: 7. Germline V gene sequence: CDR1 LGHNA, CDR2 YNFKEQ. The CDR3 consists of 16 residues.

The chain combines TRBV4-3 with TRBJ2-1; 10 positions match TRBD1. There are 18 residues in the CDR3. V was pared by 2 bases and J by 3 bases, with 10 bases of the junction left unmatched. CDR1 is LGHNA, CDR2 YSLEER, per germline. The chain's CDR3 is CASSQSPGTGVRYNEQFF. The CDR3 DNA reads TGCGCCAGCAGCCAAAGTCCCGGGACAGGGGTCCGCTACAATGAGCAGTTCTTC.

The chain uses TRBV15 and TRBJ2-1; D not certain. The CDR3 length is 13 residues. V lost 0 bases and J lost 8, with 8 bases in between. Germline-derived CDR1 and CDR2 are LNHNV and YYDKDF (reference sequence). CDR3 sequence (DNA): TGTGCCACCAGCAGAGAATGGAGCGATGAGCAGTTCTTC. As protein: CATSREWSDEQFF.

The chain links TRBV29-1 to TRBJ1-4; D is perhaps TRBD1 (5 bases). V was cut by 5 bases and J by 7 bases, with 17 bases left in between. The CDR3 has 14 amino acids. Germline V gene lookup returns CDR1 SQVTM and CDR2 ANQGSEA. CDR3 nucleotides: TGCAGCGTTTATGGGGGGAGGGGAGCTGAAAAACTGTTTTTT. Translation gives CSVYGGRGAEKLFF.

The rearrangement uses TRBV18 and TRBJ1-2; the D gene is possibly TRBD1 (6 bases). The CDR3 covers 14 residues. V was cut by 1 base and J by 3 bases, with 9 bases left in between. Germline assignment: CDR1 KGHSH and CDR2 LQKENI. The DNA for the CDR3 is TGTGCCAGCTCACCACAGGGGGACGACTATGGCTACACCTTC. Protein sequence: CASSPQGDDYGYTF.

The J gene is TRBJ2-7, the V gene TRBV10-3, with 8 bases matching TRBD2. J was trimmed by 4 bases and V by 10 bases; bases with no gene match: 9. Per the germline V gene, CDR1 is ENHRY and CDR2 is SYGVKD. The CDR3 covers 13 residues. CDR3: CANQAGDGYEQYF. CDR3 nucleotide sequence: TGTGCCAACCAAGCGGGAGATGGGTACGAGCAGTACTTC.

The chain combines TRBV10-3 with TRBJ2-3; the D gene is possibly TRBD1 (5 bases). V shed 4 bases and J shed 1 base, with 12 bases lying between them. Germline assignment: CDR1 ENHRY and CDR2 SYGVKD. CDR3 length equals 15 residues. In DNA, the CDR3 is TGTGCCATCAGTGGAGTGGTACAGGGCACAGATACGCAGTATTTT. Protein: CAISGVVQGTDTQYF.

The chain recombines TRBV4-3 with TRBJ2-7, with 7 bases that match TRBD1. The CDR3 is made up of 14 amino acids. V lost 0 bases, J lost 2 bases, and 1 base stayed unmatched. Germline CDR1 reads LGHNA; CDR2 reads YSLEER. The CDR3 protein is CASSQERGPYEQYF. In DNA form, the CDR3 reads TGCGCCAGCAGCCAAGAAAGGGGGCCCTACGAGCAGTACTTC.

The rearrangement joins TRBV7-8 to TRBJ2-1; 12 nucleotides agree with TRBD2. This CDR3 spans 15 amino acids. The germline V gene has CDR1 SGHVS and CDR2 FQNEAQ. V shed 3 bases and J 5 bases; nucleotides not matched to a gene: 2. The CDR3 sequence is CASSFTSGRNNEQFF. The DNA of the CDR3 is TGTGCCAGCAGCTTCACTAGCGGGAGGAACAATGAGCAGTTCTTC.

This chain links TRBV19 with TRBJ2-1, with D possibly matching TRBD1 (6 bases). V lost 1 base and J lost 3, with 16 bases in between. CDR3 length: 17 amino acids. CDR1 is LNHDA and CDR2 is SQIVND in the germline V gene (reference sequence). CDR3 nucleotides: TGTGCCAGTAGTATAGGCAGGGGATATCCCAACTACAATGAGCAGTTCTTC. It specifies CASSIGRGYPNYNEQFF. Supplemented by reference TRBV19 and TRBJ2-1, the full variable domain reads DGGITQSPKYLFRKEGQNVTLSCEQNLNHDAMYWYRQDPGQGLRLIYYSQIVNDFQKGDIAEGYSVSREKKESFPLTVTSAQKNPTAFYLCASSIGRGYPNYNEQFFGPGTRLTVL.

This clone was counted only a few times. The J gene is TRBJ1-4, the V gene TRBV7-2, with a possible D match to TRBD1 (5 bases). This CDR3 spans 14 amino acids. CDR1 is SGHTA and CDR2 is FQGNSA in the germline V gene. Trimming shortened V by 1 base and J by 7 bases, and 10 bases separated the two germline ends. CDR3 in amino acids: CASSLGRVGEKLFF. The CDR3 nucleotides read TGTGCCAGCAGCTTAGGCAGGGTTGGTGAAAAACTGTTTTTT. The full variable domain, rest sourced from reference TRBV7-2 and TRBJ1-4, is GAGVSQSPSNKVTEKGKDVELRCDPISGHTALYWYRQSLGQGLEFLIYFQGNSAPDKSGLPSDRFSAERTGGSVSTLTIQRTQQEDSAVYLCASSLGRVGEKLFFGSGTQLSVL.

The chain couples TRBV19 to TRBJ2-6; D remains ambiguous. V lost 5 bases, J lost 4 bases, and 12 bases lay in between. The germline V gene has CDR1 LNHDA and CDR2 SQIVND (reference sequence). The CDR3 has 15 amino acids. CDR3 protein: CASSEVSSGANVLTF. CDR3 in DNA: TGTGCCAGTAGTGAAGTGTCGAGCGGGGCCAACGTCCTGACTTTC.

This clone came up a few times. The gene calls are TRBV7-9 and TRBJ1-5; D is uncertain. The CDR3 runs to 13 residues. V was cut by 4 bases and J by 9 bases, with 13 bases left in between. Looked up from germline, CDR1 is SEHNR and CDR2 is FQNEAQ (reference sequence). This CDR3 reads CASSSRGIWPQHF. The CDR3, as DNA: TGTGCCAGCAGCTCCCGAGGGATATGGCCCCAGCATTTT.

The rearrangement links TRBV9 to TRBJ1-2; the match to TRBD1 covers 7 bases. CDR1 is SGDLS and CDR2 is YYNGEE in the germline V gene. J gave up 6 bases and V 6 bases, and 11 bases lay outside the gene matches. This CDR3 is 14 amino acids long. The CDR3 reads CASNRQGRSDGYTF. In DNA, the CDR3 is TGTGCCAGCAACCGACAGGGCCGGTCGGATGGCTACACCTTC.

This chain joins TRBV7-6 and TRBJ2-7; D possibly corresponds to TRBD1 (5 bases). CDR3 size: 14 residues. Germline V CDR1 and CDR2: SGHVS, FNYEAQ. V dropped 8 bases and J dropped 6 bases, with 20 bases sitting between them. The CDR3 is CASRLSRRAGEQYF. The CDR3 bases are TGTGCCAGCCGTTTGTCCCGCAGGGCTGGCGAGCAGTACTTC.

This clone has just a few counts. The rearrangement joins TRBV29-1 to TRBJ1-1; 8 bases agree with TRBD1. The CDR3 is made up of 11 amino acids. V was pared by 2 bases and J by 11 bases, with 4 bases of the junction left unmatched. Germline V gives CDR1 SQVTM, CDR2 ANQGSEA. The CDR3 spells CSVEPTGAAFF. CDR3 coding DNA: TGCAGCGTTGAACCGACAGGGGCTGCTTTCTTT.

V is TRBV5-1 and J is TRBJ1-2, with 9 bases lining up with TRBD1. This CDR3 has 14 residues. CDR1 and CDR2 (germline): SGHRS, YFSETQ. Trimming cost V 7 bases and J 2 bases; bases outside gene matches: 6. The DNA for the CDR3 is TGCGCCAGCTCGGGACAGGGCGTCAACTATGGCTACACCTTC. It codes for CASSGQGVNYGYTF.

The chain is built from TRBV7-2 and TRBJ1-2; perhaps TRBD1 as D (5 bases). Trimming stripped 1 base from V and 4 bases from J, with 13 bases between. The CDR3 sequence is 15 residues long. The V gene's germline CDR1 is SGHTA and CDR2 FQGNSA. The CDR3 loop is CASSLEPGLVYGYTF. Written as DNA, the CDR3 is TGTGCCAGCAGCTTAGAACCAGGGTTGGTCTATGGCTACACCTTC.

This clone was seen a few times. V gene TRBV30 combines with J gene TRBJ1-1, with TRBD1 matching 8 bases. V trimming: 6 bases; J trimming: 0 bases; junction bases outside the gene matches: 6. The germline V gene encodes CDR1 GTSNPN and CDR2 SVGIG (reference sequence). The length of the CDR3 is 14 residues. The CDR3 is CACRTGPMNTEAFF. DNA for the CDR3: TGTGCCTGTCGGACAGGGCCTATGAACACTGAAGCTTTCTTT. The full variable domain, in which reference TRBV30 and TRBJ1-1 provide the parts outside the CDR3, is SQTIHQWPATLVQPVGSPLSLECTVEGTSNPNLYWYRQAAGRGLQLLFYSVGIGQISSEVPQNLSASRPQDRQFILSSKKLLLSDSGFYLCACRTGPMNTEAFFGQGTRLTVV.

This clone was seen a handful of times. The chain is built from TRBV27 and TRBJ2-5; D perhaps matches TRBD2 (6 bases). CDR3 size: 15 residues. Trimming left V 3 bases short and J 5 bases short, with 16 bases between. Germline V gene data show CDR1 as MNHEY and CDR2 as SMNVEV (reference sequence). The chain's CDR3 is CASSFDNTGGETQYF. The CDR3 region has the DNA TGTGCCAGCAGTTTCGATAACACAGGAGGGGAGACCCAGTACTTC.

This sequence joins TRBV29-1 and TRBJ1-1; D remains unclear. Germline V lookup: CDR1 SQVTM, CDR2 ANQGSEA. Trimming took 6 bases from V and 4 from J, leaving 15 bases between them. This CDR3 region has 13 residues. CDR3 region: CSVLWAEGTEAFF. CDR3 coding DNA: TGCAGCGTGCTATGGGCCGAGGGCACTGAAGCTTTCTTT.

The genes are TRBV25-1 and TRBJ1-4; D is perhaps TRBD1 (5 bases). V lost 3 bases and J 5 bases, leaving 7 bases between the germline ends. The germline V gene has CDR1 MGHDK and CDR2 SYGVNS. The CDR3 has 13 residues. CDR3 in amino acids: CASSEAGNEKLFF. In nucleotides, the CDR3 is TGTGCCAGCAGTGAGGCAGGGAATGAAAAACTGTTTTTT.

The CDR3: CASSVEGAEGYTF. The CDR3 DNA sequence: TGCGCCAGCAGCGTCGAGGGGGCTGAAGGCTACACCTTC. The rearrangement links TRBV5-1 to TRBJ1-2; 7 nucleotides align to TRBD1. Germline V gives CDR1 SGHRS, CDR2 YFSETQ. Trimming cost V 4 bases and J 8 bases; bases outside gene matches: 8. The CDR3 extends over 13 amino acids.

There are a few counts of this clone. The chain carries TRBV5-1 and TRBJ2-3; 7 bases align to TRBD1. Germline-derived CDR1 and CDR2 are SGHRS and YFSETQ. After removal of 4 bases from V and 4 bases from J, the junction contained 0 bases not matched to a gene. The CDR3 consists of 12 residues. CDR3 amino acids: CASSDRADTQYF. The CDR3 bases are TGCGCCAGCAGCGACAGGGCAGATACGCAGTATTTT.

The rearrangement joins TRBV13 to TRBJ1-1; 7 bases align to TRBD1. J gave up 7 bases and V 3 bases, and 5 bases lay outside the gene matches. Germline V gives CDR1 PRHDT, CDR2 FYEKMQ (reference sequence). The CDR3 has 13 amino acids. The CDR3 loop is CASSFHRDSEAFF. In nucleotides, the CDR3 is TGTGCCAGCAGCTTTCACCGGGACAGTGAAGCTTTCTTT.

This chain joins TRBV5-6 and TRBJ2-3; D ambiguous. This CDR3 comprises 12 residues. The germline V gene encodes CDR1 SGHDT and CDR2 YYEEEE. Trimming removed 1 base at V and 5 bases at J, with 5 bases between. CDR3 DNA sequence: TGTGCCAGCAGCTTGTCAGTAGATACGCAGTATTTT. Its translation is CASSLSVDTQYF.

The gene calls are TRBV28 and TRBJ1-5; no clear D. The CDR3 is 16 residues long. From germline, CDR1 is MDHEN and CDR2 SYDVKM. V lost 3 bases and J lost 0, with 12 bases in between. CDR3 nucleotide sequence: TGTGCCAGCAGTTTCTCCACGGGTTATAGCAATCAGCCCCAGCATTTT. This gives the protein CASSFSTGYSNQPQHF.